The source of this T cell receptor (beta chain) is a study of Graves' ophthalmopathy and Graves' hyperthyroidism (dated by TCRdb to 2017 to 2018). About the full investigation: Peripheral blood samples were taken at the time of initial diagnosis, before any treatment was given. TCR beta repertoire signatures were used to distinguish Graves' ophthalmopathy from Graves' hyperthyroidism and to predict progression to ophthalmopathy. In total, 135 blood samples were TCR-sequenced: approximately 40 ophthalmopathy, under 80 hyperthyroidism and approximately 17 hyperthyroidism-to-ophthalmopathy patients. To explore V-J signatures that distinguish ophthalmopathy from hyperthyroidism, a discovery set of under 110 patients was enrolled, made up of more than 40 with ophthalmopathy and roughly 57 with stable hyperthyroidism. An independent validation cohort was composed of approximately 19 hyperthyroidism patients and some 16 patients who later progressed from hyperthyroidism to ophthalmopathy. In over 5 hyperthyroidism patients, the T-cell repertoires found in thyroid tissue were compared with those found in blood. After sampling, hyperthyroidism patients received methimazole starting at 30 mg daily, and ophthalmopathy patients received high-dose intravenous methylprednisolone.

TCR beta CDR3 regions were amplified from RNA transcripts for repertoire sequencing. HTBI primers and the Qiagen OneStep RT-PCR kit were used in a first-round RT-PCR, which was followed by a second-round multiplex PCR, size selection and purification. Sequencing of the libraries was carried out on an Illumina HiSeq2000 in paired-end mode with 100 bp reads. The authors' pipeline ran thus. SOAPnuke was used to process the reads, throwing out any read that had adapters, had uncalled bases, had a mean Phred below 15, or lacked an exact constant-primer or identifier match. High-quality paired reads were merged with COPE v1.2.5. Clonotypes were defined as unique nucleotide sequences and were aligned to IMGT TRB V, D and J references using MiTCR v1.1. Only V-J combinations with frequency above 0.0001 were analysed, covering approximately 99% of repertoires. A TCR clonal expansion and chaos score per V-J combination was defined as the ratio of F50 clonal expansion to chaos observed in the TCRdist matrix. Welch's t-statistics and random forest were used to reduce features to 13 V-J combinations, which were fed into a naive Bayes classifier. Thyroid-blood repertoire similarity was quantified with the Morisita-Horn index. TCRdb's own reprocessing of the public reads used fastp at Q25 and MiXCR and kept productive beta chains. Duplicate CDR3 protein sequences are folded into a single record with the most common DNA and genes. The V and J calls follow TCRdb's processing rather than the paper's. Here the sample has 740,000 or so distinct CDR3 sequences; around 40% occur a single time. 35% to 55% of the sample lies in the top ten.

Patients with ophthalmopathy had moderately to severely active disease, with a Clinical Activity Score of 3 or more, a NOSPECS grade of 4 or more, and a disease duration of less than 3 months. Anyone with other autoimmune diseases, uncontrolled infections, pregnancy or lactation was excluded from the study. Diagnosis was based on clinical symptoms, serum thyroxine, TRAb, thyroid ultrasound and orbital computed tomography. Ficoll-Paque density gradient centrifugation was used to isolate PBMCs from about 9 ml of fresh peripheral blood. Total RNA was extracted with Trizol reagent and quality-checked on an Agilent 2100 Bioanalyzer. The study at large found these results: Most expanded thyroid clonotypes with frequency above 0.001 were also detected in blood, suggesting blood repertoires may reflect the thyroid immune response. Sample size was not statistically predetermined, and group allocation was not concealed from the investigators. In validation, the model predicted ophthalmopathy progression with more than 70% sensitivity and around 72% specificity; around twelve predicted patients were CT-confirmed with GO in a median of approximately six months. In cross-validation, the 13-signature model distinguished ophthalmopathy from stable hyperthyroidism with about 89% sensitivity and 81.08% specificity, while in the test set the corresponding values were around 79% and 71%.

A word on this clonotype: Its antigen is still unknown. A read error is likely, as this CDR3 ends without the conserved phenylalanine or tryptophan. The DNA is left out, because the CDR3 cannot be placed on it with certainty; the CDR3 is given as TCRdb lists it.

Looking up the germline V gene yields CDR1 SGDLS and CDR2 YYNGEE. The CDR3 has 9 amino acids, counting both end residues. This chain is built from TRBV9 and TRBJ1-3. The TCR originated in an adult man with Graves' ophthalmopathy. The specimen sequenced was peripheral blood. The CDR3 reads CASSLVLLA.